The 27 T cell receptor beta chains below come from one sample, sequenced in a study of blood T cell repertoires in COVID-19. Repertoires were generated with immunoSEQ multiplex PCR, while TCRdb's copy carries only in-frame clones and drops some. Among almost 200,000 clones listed, approximately 86% were seen once. Sequenced sample: peripheral blood. The receptors stem from a man aged 55 to 70 with COVID-19, enrolled during active disease.

The chain carries TRBV11-2 and TRBJ1-1, with D perhaps TRBD1 (6 bases). The CDR3 is made up of 17 amino acids. The germline V gene encodes CDR1 SGHAT and CDR2 FQNNGV. Trimming took off 4 bases at V and 0 bases at J, with 18 bases between the two ends. The DNA of the CDR3 is TGTGCCAGCAGCTACTACAGGGAAGGTGGTATGAACACTGAAGCTTTCTTT. Translation: CASSYYREGGMNTEAFF.

The chain joins TRBV15 to TRBJ2-5; 9 bases map to TRBD1. This CDR3 region has 16 residues. The trim removed 8 bases at V and 4 bases at J, leaving 14 bases unmatched. Germline CDR1 is LNHNV and CDR2 is YYDKDF (reference sequence). CDR3 bases: TGTGCCACCGGCCGACCCGGGACAGGGACCCGAGAGACCCAGTACTTC. Its translation: CATGRPGTGTRETQYF.

This clone came up once. V is TRBV28 and J is TRBJ2-3; TRBD1 matches at 8 bases. Per germline, CDR1 MDHEN and CDR2 SYDVKM. V dropped 5 bases and J dropped 0; count of bases not matched to a gene: 10. The length of the CDR3 is 17 residues. CDR3 DNA: TGTGCCAGCAGTCTAGTTGGACAGGGTCCTAGCACAGATACGCAGTATTTT. Amino acids: CASSLVGQGPSTDTQYF.

V usage is TRBV28 and J usage is TRBJ1-2, with a possible D match to TRBD1 (6 bases). V lost 7 bases and J lost 8, with 17 bases in between. The CDR3 consists of 13 residues. CDR1 is MDHEN, CDR2 SYDVKM, per germline. This chain's CDR3 is CASTLTGPRGYTF. In DNA form, the CDR3 reads TGTGCCAGCACCCTTACAGGGCCTCGAGGCTACACCTTC.

The chain carries TRBV5-4 and TRBJ2-1, with TRBD1 identical over 7 bases. After removal of 2 bases from V and 4 bases from J, the junction contained 3 bases not matched to a gene. This CDR3 contains 14 residues. Per the germline V gene, CDR1 is SGHNT and CDR2 is YYREEE (reference sequence). CDR3 nucleotides: TGTGCCAGCAGCTTACAGGGGCGGTACAATGAGCAGTTCTTC. Translating it yields CASSLQGRYNEQFF.

Only one count was recorded for this clone. The chain carries TRBV5-1 and TRBJ1-1, with D uncertain. Germline V gene sequence: CDR1 SGHRS, CDR2 YFSETQ. This CDR3 has 15 amino acids. V lost 4 bases, J lost 0 bases, and 13 bases lay in between. The CDR3 coding sequence is TGCGCCAGCAGCCCCGGGAACACCTTGAACACTGAAGCTTTCTTT. Amino acid sequence: CASSPGNTLNTEAFF. The complete variable domain, with remaining parts taken from reference TRBV5-1 and TRBJ1-1, reads KAGVTQTPRYLIKTRGQQVTLSCSPISGHRSVSWYQQTPGQGLQFLFEYFSETQRNKGNFPGRFSGRQFSNSRSEMNVSTLELGDSALYLCASSPGNTLNTEAFFGQGTRLTVV.

There are a few counts of this clone. The chain uses TRBV7-3 and TRBJ1-2; D may be TRBD1 (5 bases). Germline CDR1 SGHTA, CDR2 FQGTGA. The CDR3 loop spans 13 amino acids. Trimming removed 4 bases from V and 6 bases from J, with 12 bases in between. CDR3 amino acids: CASSWGGKDGYTF. The CDR3 bases are TGTGCCAGCAGCTGGGGGGGTAAGGATGGCTACACCTTC. The complete variable domain, with remaining parts taken from reference TRBV7-3 and TRBJ1-2, reads GAGVSQTPSNKVTEKGKYVELRCDPISGHTALYWYRQSLGQGPEFLIYFQGTGAADDSGLPNDRFFAVRPEGSVSTLKIQRTERGDSAVYLCASSWGGKDGYTFGSGTRLTVV.

The chain uses TRBV3-1 (or the pseudogene TRBV3-2) and TRBJ1-5; no definite D call. The V gene's germline CDR1 is LGHDT and CDR2 YNNKEL (reference sequence). The CDR3 spans 16 residues. V was shortened by 4 bases and J by 1 base, with 14 bases between the two germline ends. This CDR3 reads CASSPSEGRSNQPQHF. Written as DNA, the CDR3 is TGTGCCAGCAGCCCCTCGGAGGGCAGGAGCAATCAGCCCCAGCATTTT.

The rearrangement links TRBV5-4 to TRBJ1-4; D is perhaps TRBD1 (6 bases). The V gene lost 4 bases and the J gene lost 4 bases, with 11 bases spanning the gap. This CDR3 region has 14 residues. Germline loops: CDR1 SGHNT, CDR2 YYREEE (reference sequence). CDR3 sequence (DNA): TGTGCCAGCAGCATGGACAGAGTTAATGAAAAACTGTTTTTT. Translation: CASSMDRVNEKLFF.

This clone was counted between two and nine times. The genes are TRBV29-1 and TRBJ2-2, with 8 bases fitting TRBD1. CDR1 is SQVTM and CDR2 is ANQGSEA in the germline V gene. The CDR3 covers 14 residues. The V segment lost 1 base and the J segment 3 bases; nucleotides outside the gene matches: 1. This chain's CDR3 is CSVEGTGYTGELFF. The CDR3 coding sequence is TGCAGCGTTGAAGGGACAGGGTACACCGGGGAGCTGTTTTTT.

The J gene is TRBJ1-6, the V gene TRBV19, with 11 bases aligning to TRBD1. This CDR3 has 18 amino acids. V lost 6 bases, J lost 8 bases, and 15 bases stayed unmatched. Per germline, CDR1 LNHDA and CDR2 SQIVND (reference sequence). CDR3: CASRDRDRGVPTDSPLHF. The CDR3 DNA follows: TGTGCCAGTAGAGACCGGGACAGGGGGGTCCCTACCGATTCACCCCTCCACTTT.

The rearrangement joins TRBV5-1 to TRBJ2-3, with D tentatively TRBD2 (7 bases). The CDR3 spans 16 residues. Trimming took 4 bases from V and 5 from J, leaving 20 bases between them. The germline V gene encodes CDR1 SGHRS and CDR2 YFSETQ. This chain's CDR3 is CASSATARGGGDTQYF. Here the CDR3 DNA reads TGCGCCAGCAGCGCGACGGCGCGGGGAGGGGGAGATACGCAGTATTTT. The complete variable domain, with remaining parts taken from reference TRBV5-1 and TRBJ2-3, reads KAGVTQTPRYLIKTRGQQVTLSCSPISGHRSVSWYQQTPGQGLQFLFEYFSETQRNKGNFPGRFSGRQFSNSRSEMNVSTLELGDSALYLCASSATARGGGDTQYFGPGTRLTVL.

V and J are TRBV27 and TRBJ1-1, with 7 bases fitting TRBD1. Per the germline V gene, CDR1 is MNHEY and CDR2 is SMNVEV (reference sequence). V gave up 3 bases and J gave up 0 bases; unmatched junction bases: 4. The CDR3 contains 15 residues. The CDR3 protein is CASSFPGQLNTEAFF. The CDR3 region has the DNA TGTGCCAGCAGTTTTCCGGGACAGTTGAACACTGAAGCTTTCTTT.

V gene TRBV19 combines with J gene TRBJ1-1, with TRBD1 as a possible D gene (5 bases). V gave up 5 bases and J gave up 4 bases, with 20 bases separating them. Germline CDR1 is LNHDA and CDR2 is SQIVND (reference sequence). This CDR3 has 16 amino acids. The CDR3 DNA sequence: TGTGCCAGTAGTCCCTTGGGACTCCCCGCGGGCACTGAAGCTTTCTTT. Translated, it gives CASSPLGLPAGTEAFF. Variable domain in full (rest from reference TRBV19 and TRBJ1-1): DGGITQSPKYLFRKEGQNVTLSCEQNLNHDAMYWYRQDPGQGLRLIYYSQIVNDFQKGDIAEGYSVSREKKESFPLTVTSAQKNPTAFYLCASSPLGLPAGTEAFFGQGTRLTVV.

The chain combines TRBV3-1 (or the pseudogene TRBV3-2) with TRBJ2-2; 8 positions match TRBD2. Germline V gives CDR1 LGHDT, CDR2 YNNKEL (reference sequence). The CDR3 contains 14 residues. With V trimmed by 1 base and J by 8 bases, 3 bases remained unmatched. The CDR3 DNA sequence: TGTGCCAGCAGCCAAGCCGGCGGGAGGGGGGAGCTGTTTTTT. Encoded protein: CASSQAGGRGELFF.

The gene calls are TRBV29-1 and TRBJ2-7; 8 bases map to TRBD2. The CDR3 totals 13 residues. Per the germline V gene, CDR1 is SQVTM and CDR2 is ANQGSEA. After removal of 4 bases from V and 4 bases from J, the junction contained 6 bases not matched to a gene. The CDR3, as DNA: TGCAGCGTTGTATTAGCGGGAAGGTACGAGCAGTACTTC. Protein sequence: CSVVLAGRYEQYF.

The V gene is TRBV6-1, the J gene TRBJ2-7; 8 bases are shared with TRBD1. The V and J ends lost 3 bases and 9 bases, in that order; junction bases with no gene match: 4. This CDR3 has 12 amino acids. Germline V gives CDR1 MNHNS, CDR2 SASEGT. The CDR3 DNA is TGTGCCAGCAGTGACCCAGGGGGCTGGCAGTACTTC. This sequence encodes CASSDPGGWQYF.

This rearrangement joins TRBV3-1 (or the pseudogene TRBV3-2) to TRBJ1-5; D unclear. In germline, CDR1 is LGHDT, CDR2 YNNKEL (reference sequence). This CDR3 is built from 15 residues. V lost 3 bases and J lost 6, with 15 bases in between. The CDR3 region is CASSHTMGVGQPQHF. DNA for the CDR3: TGTGCCAGCAGCCACACTATGGGAGTGGGTCAGCCCCAGCATTTT.

The V and J genes are TRBV5-6 and TRBJ1-2, with D unresolved. CDR1 SGHDT and CDR2 YYEEEE come from the germline V gene. V gave up 3 bases and J gave up 8 bases, with 14 bases separating them. The CDR3 loop spans 13 amino acids. This CDR3 reads CASSSKAEQGYTF. The DNA for the CDR3 is TGTGCCAGCAGCTCTAAGGCGGAACAAGGCTACACCTTC.

V gene TRBV19 combines with J gene TRBJ2-3, with D possibly TRBD1 on 5 matching bases. With 8 bases removed from V and 5 bases from J, the gap between germline ends came to 17 bases. This CDR3 has 14 residues. In germline, CDR1 is LNHDA, CDR2 SQIVND (reference sequence). The CDR3: CASSPSGWGDTQYF. The DNA of the CDR3 is TGTGCCAGTTCCCCGTCAGGGTGGGGAGATACGCAGTATTTT.

The chain has TRBV6-4 and TRBJ1-1; weak D call: TRBD1 (6 bases). The CDR3 spans 14 residues. Germline V CDR1 and CDR2: MRHNA, SNTAGT. Trimming removed 4 bases at V and 6 bases at J, with 15 bases between. The CDR3 DNA is TGTGCCAGCAGTGGGGTTCCAGGGGCTTCTGAAGCTTTCTTT. This gives the protein CASSGVPGASEAFF.

The rearrangement uses TRBV27 and TRBJ1-6; TRBD1 might be the D (5 bases). Germline loops: CDR1 MNHEY, CDR2 SMNVEV (reference sequence). Trimming removed 6 bases at V and 2 bases at J, with 8 bases between. The length of the CDR3 is 14 residues. CDR3 protein: CASRDTAYNSPLHF. The DNA of the CDR3 is TGTGCCAGCAGGGACACAGCCTATAATTCACCCCTCCACTTT.

The chain is built from TRBV19 and TRBJ2-1; 7 nucleotides match TRBD1. The trim removed 3 bases at V and 2 bases at J, leaving 4 bases unmatched. The CDR3 extends over 15 amino acids. The V gene's germline CDR1 is LNHDA and CDR2 SQIVND (reference sequence). CDR3 residues: CASSIRGQTYNEQFF. The CDR3 DNA reads TGTGCCAGTAGTATTCGGGGACAGACCTACAATGAGCAGTTCTTC.

The rearrangement joins TRBV19 to TRBJ1-5, with TRBD1 matching 9 bases. Germline-derived CDR1 and CDR2 are LNHDA and SQIVND (reference sequence). With 4 bases clipped from V and 5 bases from J, the junction kept 6 bases outside the gene matches. The CDR3 totals 15 residues. CDR3 loop: CASSTNTGGHQPQHF. The CDR3 DNA is TGTGCCAGTAGTACCAACACAGGGGGCCATCAGCCCCAGCATTTT.

This clone turned up a few times. The chain combines TRBV7-8 with TRBJ1-5; the D gene is possibly TRBD1 (5 bases). This CDR3 comprises 15 residues. The V end was cut by 7 bases, the J end by 4 bases, with 17 bases between. Germline assignment: CDR1 SGHVS and CDR2 FQNEAQ. DNA of the CDR3: TGTGCCAGCAAGGCGCTCGGGGGGATGAATCAGCCCCAGCATTTT. Residues: CASKALGGMNQPQHF. The variable domain in full, with the rest retrieved from reference TRBV7-8 and TRBJ1-5, is GAGVSQSPRYKVAKRGQDVALRCDPISGHVSLFWYQQALGQGPEFLTYFQNEAQLDKSGLPSDRFFAERPEGSVSTLKIQRTQQEDSAVYLCASKALGGMNQPQHFGDGTRLSIL.

The chain combines TRBV29-1 with TRBJ2-7; TRBD1 is a possible D gene (6 bases). CDR1 and CDR2 from the germline V gene are SQVTM and ANQGSEA. The CDR3 covers 13 residues. V was clipped by 6 bases and J by 0 bases, with 12 bases between them. The CDR3 DNA follows: TGCAGCGTCCGACAGGTGCTCTCCTACGAGCAGTACTTC. Translation gives CSVRQVLSYEQYF.

This clone was seen a handful of times. The chain couples TRBV10-3 to TRBJ1-5, with 11 positions matching TRBD1. The CDR3 has 15 amino acids. V dropped 8 bases and J dropped 2; count of bases not matched to a gene: 5. Germline loops: CDR1 ENHRY, CDR2 SYGVKD. The CDR3 is CAIGGQGAGNQPQHF. The CDR3 nucleotides read TGTGCCATCGGTGGACAGGGGGCCGGCAATCAGCCCCAGCATTTT.